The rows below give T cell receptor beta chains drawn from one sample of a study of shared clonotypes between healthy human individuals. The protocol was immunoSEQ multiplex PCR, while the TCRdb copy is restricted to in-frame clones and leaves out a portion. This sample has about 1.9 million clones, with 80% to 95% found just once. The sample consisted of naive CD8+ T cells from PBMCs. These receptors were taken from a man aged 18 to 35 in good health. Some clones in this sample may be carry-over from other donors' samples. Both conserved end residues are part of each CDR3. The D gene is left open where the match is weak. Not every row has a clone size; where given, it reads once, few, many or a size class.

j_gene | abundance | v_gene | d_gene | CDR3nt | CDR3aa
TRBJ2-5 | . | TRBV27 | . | TGTGCCAGCAGCTACCGCGGGTTTCAAGAGACCCAGTACTTC | CASSYRGFQETQYF
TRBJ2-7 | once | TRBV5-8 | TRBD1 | TGTGCCAGCAGTTTTACCGGGACAGGATCCTACGAGCAGTACTTC | CASSFTGTGSYEQYF
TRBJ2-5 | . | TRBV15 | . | TGTGCCACCAGCAGAGATAGTCCCTTACAAGAGACCCAGTACTTC | CATSRDSPLQETQYF
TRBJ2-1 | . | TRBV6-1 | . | TGTGCCAGCAGTGAAGACCCAGCGGTATACAATGAGCAGTTCTTC | CASSEDPAVYNEQFF
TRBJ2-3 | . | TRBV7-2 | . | TGTGCCAGCAGCCACTTCAGGGCTAGCACAGATACGCAGTATTTT | CASSHFRASTDTQYF
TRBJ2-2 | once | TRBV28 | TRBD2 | TGTGCCAGCAGGGAGACTAGCGGTCTAGGGGCCGGGGAGCTGTTTTTT | CASRETSGLGAGELFF
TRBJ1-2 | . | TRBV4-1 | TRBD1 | TGCGCCAGCAGCCAACCAGATCAGGGGGCGAATGGCTACACCTTC | CASSQPDQGANGYTF
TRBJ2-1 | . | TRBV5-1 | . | TGCGCCAGCAGCTTGGCCCCGTACAATGAGCAGTTCTTC | CASSLAPYNEQFF
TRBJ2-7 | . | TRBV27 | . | TGTGCCAGCAGTTTCGTCGGGACTGGGACCTACGAGCAGTACTTC | CASSFVGTGTYEQYF
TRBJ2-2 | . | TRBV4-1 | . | TGCGCCAGCAGCCAAGGAGGGTACGGGGAGCTGTTTTTT | CASSQGGYGELFF
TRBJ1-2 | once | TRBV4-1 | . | TGCGCCAGCAGCCAAGATTGGGATACAGGGAACTATGGCTACACCTTC | CASSQDWDTGNYGYTF
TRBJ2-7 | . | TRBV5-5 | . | TGTGCCAGCAGCCTAGGACAGCGCACCTACGAGCAGTACTTC | CASSLGQRTYEQYF
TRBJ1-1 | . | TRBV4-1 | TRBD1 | TGCGCCAGCAGCCAAGTAGCAGGGGGCGAAACTGAAGCTTTCTTT | CASSQVAGGETEAFF
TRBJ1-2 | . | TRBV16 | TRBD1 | TGTGCCAGCAGCCCTCAGGGGGGGCGGCTCTATGGCTACACCTTC | CASSPQGGRLYGYTF
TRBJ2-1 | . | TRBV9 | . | TGTGCCAGCAGCGTATCGGGGAGGAACAGGGCGGGCAATGAGCAGTTCTTC | CASSVSGRNRAGNEQFF
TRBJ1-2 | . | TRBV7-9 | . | TGTGCCAGCAGCTTAGCAGATCCTTCTAGGGGCTACACCTTC | CASSLADPSRGYTF
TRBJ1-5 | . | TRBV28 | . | TGTGCCAGCAGCCTCTACAGCAATCAGCCCCAGCATTTT | CASSLYSNQPQHF
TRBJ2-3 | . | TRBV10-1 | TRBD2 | TGCGCCAGCAGTGGACTAGCGGGAAGCGAGTATTTT | CASSGLAGSEYF
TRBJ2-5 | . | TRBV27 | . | TGTGCCAGCAGTCCCCGGATTGGCGAGACCCAGTACTTC | CASSPRIGETQYF
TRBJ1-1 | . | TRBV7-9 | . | TGTGCCAGCAGCCCCCCGGGACGGCTGGCGGGGGCTTTCTTT | CASSPPGRLAGAFF
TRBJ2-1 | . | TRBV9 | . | TGTGCCAGCAGCCAGCATCACAGGGATGAGCAGTTCTTC | CASSQHHRDEQFF
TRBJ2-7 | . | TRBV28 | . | TGTGCCAGCAGGAGAGCGGCACTCTCCTACGAGCAGTACTTC | CASRRAALSYEQYF
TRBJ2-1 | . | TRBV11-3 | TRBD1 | TGTGCCAGCAGCCCCCCAGGGGGCTCCTACAATGAGCAGTTCTTC | CASSPPGGSYNEQFF
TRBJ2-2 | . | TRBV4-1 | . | TGCGCCAGCAGCCACGCGCCCGGGCAGGGGAACACCGGGGAGCTGTTTTTT | CASSHAPGQGNTGELFF
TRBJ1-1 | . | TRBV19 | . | TGTGCCAGTAGTATAGATCGGGAAGGGGCTACTGAAGCTTTCTTT | CASSIDREGATEAFF
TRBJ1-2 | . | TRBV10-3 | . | TGTGCCACCCTGCTCGAGGTCCCTAACTATGGCTACACCTTC | CATLLEVPNYGYTF
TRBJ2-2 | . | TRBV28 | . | TGTGCCAGCAGTTTAGTGCTGGGGGGTTACACCGGGGAGCTGTTTTTT | CASSLVLGGYTGELFF
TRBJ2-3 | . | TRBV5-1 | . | TGCGCCAGCAGCTTGGGTTCAGGCCACACAGATACGCAGTATTTT | CASSLGSGHTDTQYF
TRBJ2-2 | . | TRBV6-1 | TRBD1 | TGTGCCAGCAGTGAATACTTACCAGGGGGCGATATGGTCGGGGAGCTGTTTTTT | CASSEYLPGGDMVGELFF
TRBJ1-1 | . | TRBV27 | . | TGTGCCAGCAGTTTAGCCGGGGCGAACACTGAAGCTTTCTTT | CASSLAGANTEAFF
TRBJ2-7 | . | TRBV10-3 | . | TGTGCCATCAGTGAGTCGCGGGGCGGTGACGAGCAGTACTTC | CAISESRGGDEQYF
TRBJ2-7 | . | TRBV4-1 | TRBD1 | TGCGCCAGCACCCCGAGGACAGGGATGGAGGAGCAGTACTTC | CASTPRTGMEEQYF
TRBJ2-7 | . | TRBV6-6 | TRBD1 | TGTGCCAGCAGTTTCCCCGGACAGGGGAACGAGCAGTACTTC | CASSFPGQGNEQYF
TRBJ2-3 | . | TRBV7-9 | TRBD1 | TGTGCCAGCAGGACAGGGGACACAGATACGCAGTATTTT | CASRTGDTDTQYF
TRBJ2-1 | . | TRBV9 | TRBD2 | TGTGCCAGCAGCGCTAGCGGGGTCTCCTACAATGAGCAGTTCTTC | CASSASGVSYNEQFF
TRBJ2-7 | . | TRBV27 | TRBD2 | TGTGCCAGCATGGGGATAGCGGGAGGTTCTTTCTCCTACGAGCAGTACTTC | CASMGIAGGSFSYEQYF
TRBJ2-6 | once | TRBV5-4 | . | TGTGCCAGCAGCTTGACGGGCTCTGGGGCCAACGTCCTGACTTTC | CASSLTGSGANVLTF
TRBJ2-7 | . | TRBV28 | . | TGTGCCAGCAGTTCTCTCTCACAGGGCCCCTACGAGCAGTACTTC | CASSSLSQGPYEQYF
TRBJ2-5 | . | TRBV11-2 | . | TGTGCCAGCAGCTTATCGTACTTCGGATCACAAGAGACCCAGTACTTC | CASSLSYFGSQETQYF
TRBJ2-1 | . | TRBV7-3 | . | TGTGCCAGCAGCTTGGAGTCTGAGCAGTTCTTC | CASSLESEQFF
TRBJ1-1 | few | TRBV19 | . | TGTGCCAGTAGGACCGGGATCGAAGCTTTCTTT | CASRTGIEAFF
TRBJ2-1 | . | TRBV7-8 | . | TGTGCCAGCAGCTACAGGGACTCCTACAATGAGCAGTTCTTC | CASSYRDSYNEQFF
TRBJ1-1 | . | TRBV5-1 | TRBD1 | TGCGCCAGCAGCTTTCCGGGACAGGGGGCTCCTATGAACACTGAAGCTTTCTTT | CASSFPGQGAPMNTEAFF
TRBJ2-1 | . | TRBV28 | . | TGTGCCAGCAGTTTTGAAGGGGATGAGCAGTTCTTC | CASSFEGDEQFF
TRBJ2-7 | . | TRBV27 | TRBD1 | TGTGCCAGCAGTTCGGACAGGGGATCCGAGCAGTACTTC | CASSSDRGSEQYF
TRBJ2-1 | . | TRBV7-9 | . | TGTGCCAGCACTCCAGGGGCAAGGAATGAGCAGTTCTTC | CASTPGARNEQFF
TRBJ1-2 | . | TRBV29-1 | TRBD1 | TGCAGCGTTGAAGATCATAGCCGGGACAGGGACTATGGCTACACCTTC | CSVEDHSRDRDYGYTF
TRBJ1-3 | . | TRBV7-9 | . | TGTGCCACATTAGAAAGGGACGTCGTAACTGGAAACACCATATATTTT | CATLERDVVTGNTIYF
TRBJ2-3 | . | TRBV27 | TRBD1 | TGTGCCAGCAGTTTAGGGGTCCCCGGGACAGAAGATACGCAGTATTTT | CASSLGVPGTEDTQYF
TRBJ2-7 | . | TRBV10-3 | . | TGTGCCATCAGTGACACTGCCTACGAGCAGTACTTC | CAISDTAYEQYF
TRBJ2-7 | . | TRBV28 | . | TGTGCCAGGCTAGACAGGGGAGGGTCCTACGAGCAGTACTTC | CARLDRGGSYEQYF
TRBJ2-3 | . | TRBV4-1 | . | TGCGCCAGCAGCACCCGACGCTCAGATACGCAGTATTTT | CASSTRRSDTQYF
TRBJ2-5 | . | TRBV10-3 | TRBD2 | TGTGCCAGTGGACTAGCGGGATCAAAAGAGACCCAGTACTTC | CASGLAGSKETQYF